The TCR beta chain described here comes from a study of control samples from healthy donors and cancer patients. Germline assignment: CDR1 KGHSH and CDR2 LQKENI. V dropped 6 bases and J dropped 6; count of bases not matched to a gene: 5. The CDR3 contains 14 residues. The table came from immunoSEQ multiplex PCR; TCRdb's copy has only in-frame clones and leaves some out. The sample includes some 150,000 clones, 85% to 95% of them seen just once. The chain is built from TRBV18 and TRBJ2-1, with 10 bases aligning to TRBD2. Material: blood. The clonotype comes from a middle-aged man in good health. CDR3 amino acids: CASSLAGEGNEQFF. CDR3 DNA: TGTGCCAGCTCGCTAGCGGGAGAAGGCAATGAGCAGTTCTTC.